Below, 13 T cell receptor beta chains from the same sample are listed, as sequenced in a study of blood T cells in healthy people across ages. With a J-beta primer mix and a sample-barcoded 5' primer, a second PCR ran 7 to 11 cycles. Via MiXCR, TCRdb re-called the 5' RACE reads, giving one row per CDR3 protein. The sample includes 550,000 to 750,000 distinct CDR3 sequences, under 25% of them seen just once. The sample was blood. All receptors come from a man in his 70s in good health.

The rearrangement links TRBV5-1 to TRBJ2-5, with 13 bases aligning to TRBD2. The assigned J gene may be wrong: the sequence end matches TRBJ2-1 better. Per germline, CDR1 SGHRS and CDR2 YFSETQ. The CDR3 length is 14 residues. The CDR3 nucleotides read TGCGCCAGCAGCCATGGACTAGCGGGAGTGGAACAGTTCTTC. This codes for CASSHGLAGVEQFF.

The chain couples TRBV6-4 to TRBJ2-1; TRBD2 matches 10 bases. Germline assignment: CDR1 MRHNA and CDR2 SNTAGT. After removal of 4 bases from V and 6 bases from J, the junction contained 12 bases not matched to a gene. This CDR3 has 17 residues. This CDR3 is CASSVLFSLAGVNEQFF. As DNA, the CDR3 is TGTGCCAGCAGTGTCCTTTTTAGTCTAGCGGGAGTCAATGAGCAGTTCTTC.

The chain has TRBV25-1 and TRBJ2-1; 7 bases fit TRBD2. The germline V gene has CDR1 MGHDK and CDR2 SYGVNS. This CDR3 has 14 residues. Trimming took 7 bases from V and 3 from J; bases not matched to a gene: 6. The CDR3 region is CASTSSGFYNEQFF. The CDR3 DNA sequence: TGTGCCAGCACCTCTAGCGGATTCTACAATGAGCAGTTCTTC.

This clonotype was recorded a few times. V gene TRBV5-1 combines with J gene TRBJ2-1; 9 positions agree with TRBD1. Germline V lookup: CDR1 SGHRS, CDR2 YFSETQ. The CDR3 loop spans 16 amino acids. V trimming: 3 bases; J trimming: 10 bases; junction bases outside the gene matches: 14. The CDR3 coding sequence is TGCGCCAGCAGCTCGTTCCCGGGACAGGGTCAGGAGGAGCAGTTCTTC. Its translation: CASSSFPGQGQEEQFF.

The chain combines TRBV13 with TRBJ2-5; D remains ambiguous. With the DNA end fitting TRBJ2-1 better, the J assignment may be wrong. Per the germline V gene, CDR1 is PRHDT and CDR2 is FYEKMQ (reference sequence). The CDR3 spans 15 residues. The CDR3 bases are TGTGCCAGCAGCTTATCAGAATTACAATGGGATGAGCAGTTCTTC. As protein: CASSLSELQWDEQFF.

The V gene is TRBV6-5, the J gene TRBJ2-5, with 7 bases that match TRBD1. Trimming took 6 bases from V and 5 from J; bases not matched to a gene: 6. This CDR3 has 13 amino acids. Germline V gene sequence: CDR1 MNHEY, CDR2 SVGAGI. In nucleotides, the CDR3 is TGTGCCAGCAGAAAGACAGGGCGGGAGACCCAGTACTTC. Its protein is CASRKTGRETQYF.

The rearrangement links TRBV2 to TRBJ1-5; D is possibly TRBD1 (6 bases). This CDR3 comprises 17 residues. Germline CDR1 is SNHLY and CDR2 is FYNNEI. Trimming cost V 2 bases and J 2 bases, with 16 bases left between them. The CDR3 DNA follows: TGTGCCAGCAGTGAAAGGGGGGGAAGGGTTGGCAATCAGCCCCAGCATTTT. Translation: CASSERGGRVGNQPQHF.

This chain links TRBV5-8 with TRBJ2-5, with TRBD2 identical over 13 bases. With the DNA end fitting TRBJ2-7 better, the J assignment may be wrong. CDR1 is SGHTS, CDR2 YDEGEE, per germline. The CDR3 is 16 amino acids. CDR3 nucleotides: TGTGCCAGCAGCCGAGGACTAGCGGGGGCCTACTACGAGCAGTACTTC. It encodes CASSRGLAGAYYEQYF.

The J gene is TRBJ1-4, the V gene TRBV7-9, with D maybe TRBD1 (5 bases). The germline V and J ends were trimmed by 5 bases and 8 bases, with 15 bases remaining between them. Germline V gives CDR1 SEHNR, CDR2 FQNEAQ (reference sequence). The CDR3 length is 14 residues. The CDR3: CASSAGLGYEKLFF. As DNA, the CDR3 is TGTGCCAGCAGCGCAGGGTTAGGTTACGAAAAACTGTTTTTT.

There are a few counts of this clonotype. J is TRBJ2-1 and V is TRBV5-1; 9 bases map to TRBD2. This CDR3 contains 16 residues. Germline assignment: CDR1 SGHRS and CDR2 YFSETQ. The junction had 4 bases not matched to a gene; V was cut back by 0 bases and J by 3 bases. CDR3 DNA: TGCGCCAGCAGCTTGGCCGGTAGCGGGAGCTACAATGAGCAGTTCTTC. Residues: CASSLAGSGSYNEQFF.

This clonotype was seen a few times. V and J are TRBV7-9 and TRBJ2-7; D unclear. The J call is uncertain, as TRBJ2-5 better fits the DNA end. Germline V gene sequence: CDR1 SEHNR, CDR2 FQNEAQ (reference sequence). This CDR3 is 14 amino acids long. CDR3 protein: CASSSPLEEETQYF. CDR3 bases: TGTGCCAGCAGCTCCCCACTTGAAGAAGAGACCCAGTACTTC.

This chain links TRBV18 with TRBJ2-5; 14 bases line up with TRBD2. The CDR3 spans 15 residues. V was pared by 5 bases and J by 5 bases, with 4 bases of the junction left unmatched. The germline gives CDR1 KGHSH, CDR2 LQKENI. The CDR3 protein is CASSGGTSGSETQYF. The CDR3, as DNA: TGTGCCAGCTCAGGCGGGACTAGCGGGAGTGAGACCCAGTACTTC.

This clonotype was detected only a few times. The chain joins TRBV6-2 or TRBV6-3 to TRBJ2-2; no reliable D call. The germline V gene encodes CDR1 MNHEY and CDR2 SVGEGT. The CDR3 runs 14 residues. V dropped 7 bases and J dropped 3 bases, with 12 bases sitting between them. In nucleotides, the CDR3 is TGTGCCAGCAACCAAGACTTATACACCGGGGAGCTGTTTTTT. It specifies CASNQDLYTGELFF.